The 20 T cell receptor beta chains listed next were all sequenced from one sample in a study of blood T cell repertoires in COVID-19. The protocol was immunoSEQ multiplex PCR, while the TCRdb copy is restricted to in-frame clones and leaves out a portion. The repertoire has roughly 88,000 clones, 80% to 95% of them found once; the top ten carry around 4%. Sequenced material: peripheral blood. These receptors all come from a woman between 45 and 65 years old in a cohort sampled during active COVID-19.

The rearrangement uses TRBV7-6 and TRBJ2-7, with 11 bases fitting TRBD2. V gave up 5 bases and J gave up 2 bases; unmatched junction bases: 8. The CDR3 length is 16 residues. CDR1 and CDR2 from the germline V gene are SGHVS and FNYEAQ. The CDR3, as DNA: TGTGCCAGCAGCGCACAGACTAGCGGGGCCCCCTACGAGCAGTACTTC. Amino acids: CASSAQTSGAPYEQYF.

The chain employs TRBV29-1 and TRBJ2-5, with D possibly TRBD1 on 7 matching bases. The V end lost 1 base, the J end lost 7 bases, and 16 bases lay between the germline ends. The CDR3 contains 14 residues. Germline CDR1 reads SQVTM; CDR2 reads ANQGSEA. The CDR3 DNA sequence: TGCAGCGTTGAAGTCCTAGATCAGGGGGGGACCCAGTACTTC. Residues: CSVEVLDQGGTQYF.

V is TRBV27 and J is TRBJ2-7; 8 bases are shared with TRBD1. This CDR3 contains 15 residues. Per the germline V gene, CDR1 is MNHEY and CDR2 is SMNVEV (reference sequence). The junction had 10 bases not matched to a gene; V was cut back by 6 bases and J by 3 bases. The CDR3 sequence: CASSNPGQVLYEQYF. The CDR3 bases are TGTGCCAGCAGCAACCCGGGACAGGTCCTCTACGAGCAGTACTTC.

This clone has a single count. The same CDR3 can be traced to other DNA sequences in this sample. The CDR3 is CASSLDSSGNTIYF. The DNA for the CDR3 is TGTGCCAGCAGCTTGGACAGCTCTGGAAACACCATATATTTT. J is TRBJ1-3 and V is TRBV7-2, with D maybe TRBD1 (6 bases). The V gene's germline CDR1 is SGHTA and CDR2 FQGNSA. This CDR3 is 14 amino acids long. The germline V and J ends were trimmed by 3 bases and 0 bases, with 6 bases remaining between them.

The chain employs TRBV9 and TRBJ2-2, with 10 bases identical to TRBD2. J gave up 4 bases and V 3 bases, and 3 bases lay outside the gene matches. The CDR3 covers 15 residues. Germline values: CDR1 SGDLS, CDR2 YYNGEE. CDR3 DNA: TGTGCCAGCAGCGCCGCTAGCGGGAGCACCGGGGAGCTGTTTTTT. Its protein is CASSAASGSTGELFF.

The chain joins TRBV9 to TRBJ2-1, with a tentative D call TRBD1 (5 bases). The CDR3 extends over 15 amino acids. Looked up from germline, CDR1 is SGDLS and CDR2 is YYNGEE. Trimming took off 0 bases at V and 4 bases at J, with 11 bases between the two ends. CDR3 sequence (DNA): TGTGCCAGCAGCGTAGGTAGCAGGGTATACAATGAGCAGTTCTTC. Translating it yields CASSVGSRVYNEQFF.

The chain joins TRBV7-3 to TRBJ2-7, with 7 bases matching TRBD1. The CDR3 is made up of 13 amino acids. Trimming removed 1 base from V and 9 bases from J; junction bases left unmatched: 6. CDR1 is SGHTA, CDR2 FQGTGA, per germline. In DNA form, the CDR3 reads TGTGCCAGCAGCTTAAACAGGGGAAACGCGCAGTACTTC. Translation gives CASSLNRGNAQYF.

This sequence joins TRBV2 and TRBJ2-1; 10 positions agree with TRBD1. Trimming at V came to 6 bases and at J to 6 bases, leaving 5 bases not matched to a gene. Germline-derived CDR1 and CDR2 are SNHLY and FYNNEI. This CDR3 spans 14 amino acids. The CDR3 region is CASRRQGAVNEQFF. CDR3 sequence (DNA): TGTGCCAGCAGGCGACAGGGGGCGGTCAATGAGCAGTTCTTC.

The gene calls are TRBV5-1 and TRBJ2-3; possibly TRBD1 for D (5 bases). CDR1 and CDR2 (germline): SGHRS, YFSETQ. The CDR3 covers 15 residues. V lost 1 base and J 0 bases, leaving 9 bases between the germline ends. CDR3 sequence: CASSLRTLSTDTQYF. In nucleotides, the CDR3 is TGCGCCAGCAGCTTGAGGACACTCAGCACAGATACGCAGTATTTT.

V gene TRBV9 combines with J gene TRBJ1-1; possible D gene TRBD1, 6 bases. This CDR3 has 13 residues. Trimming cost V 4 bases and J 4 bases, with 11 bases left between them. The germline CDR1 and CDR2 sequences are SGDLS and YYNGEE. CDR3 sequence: CASSQTGSTEAFF. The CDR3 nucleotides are TGTGCCAGCAGCCAAACAGGGAGCACTGAAGCTTTCTTT.

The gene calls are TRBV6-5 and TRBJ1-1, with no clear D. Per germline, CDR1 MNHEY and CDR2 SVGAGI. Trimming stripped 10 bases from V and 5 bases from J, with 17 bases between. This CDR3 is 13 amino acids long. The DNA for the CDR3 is TGTGCCACCCGAGGCTCGGGCGGGACTGAAGCTTTCTTT. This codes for CATRGSGGTEAFF.

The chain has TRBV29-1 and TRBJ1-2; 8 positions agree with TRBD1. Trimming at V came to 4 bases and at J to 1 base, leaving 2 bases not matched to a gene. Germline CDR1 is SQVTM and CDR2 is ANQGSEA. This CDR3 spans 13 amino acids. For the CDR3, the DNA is TGCAGCGTTGGGGGACAGGTTAACTATGGCTACACCTTC. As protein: CSVGGQVNYGYTF.

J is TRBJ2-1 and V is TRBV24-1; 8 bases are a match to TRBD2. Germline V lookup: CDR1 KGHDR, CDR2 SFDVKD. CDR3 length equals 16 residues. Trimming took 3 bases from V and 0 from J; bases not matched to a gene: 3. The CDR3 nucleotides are TGTGCCACCAGTGATACCGGGACTAGCTCCTACAATGAGCAGTTCTTC. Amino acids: CATSDTGTSSYNEQFF.

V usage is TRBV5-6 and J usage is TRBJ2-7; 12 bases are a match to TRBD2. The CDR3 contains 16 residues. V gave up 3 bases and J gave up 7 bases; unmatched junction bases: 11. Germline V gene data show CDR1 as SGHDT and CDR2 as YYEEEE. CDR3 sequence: CASSSQRLAGVGEQYF. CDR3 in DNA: TGTGCCAGCAGCTCCCAGCGACTAGCGGGAGTTGGGGAGCAGTACTTC.

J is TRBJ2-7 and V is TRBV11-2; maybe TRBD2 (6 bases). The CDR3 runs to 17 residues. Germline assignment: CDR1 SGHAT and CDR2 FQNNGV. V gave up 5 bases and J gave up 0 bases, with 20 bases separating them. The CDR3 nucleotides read TGTGCCAGCAGCCCCGTTTGGGCGGGGAGTGGCTCCTACGAGCAGTACTTC. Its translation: CASSPVWAGSGSYEQYF. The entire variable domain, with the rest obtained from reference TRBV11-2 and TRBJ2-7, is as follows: EAGVAQSPRYKIIEKRQSVAFWCNPISGHATLYWYQQILGQGPKLLIQFQNNGVVDDSQLPKDRFSAERLKGVDSTLKIQPAKLEDSAVYLCASSPVWAGSGSYEQYFGPGTRLTVT.

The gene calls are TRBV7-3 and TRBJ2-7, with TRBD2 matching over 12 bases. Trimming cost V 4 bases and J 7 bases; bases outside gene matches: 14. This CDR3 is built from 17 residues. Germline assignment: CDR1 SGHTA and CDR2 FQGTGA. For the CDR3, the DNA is TGTGCCAGCAGCTCGTCTCGACTAGCGGGAGATGATGGTGAGCAGTACTTC. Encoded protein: CASSSSRLAGDDGEQYF.

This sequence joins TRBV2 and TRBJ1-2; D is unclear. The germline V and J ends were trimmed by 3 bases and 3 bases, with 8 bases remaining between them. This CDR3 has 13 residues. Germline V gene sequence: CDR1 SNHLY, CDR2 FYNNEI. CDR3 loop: CASSEAADYGYTF. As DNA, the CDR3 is TGTGCCAGCAGTGAGGCTGCAGACTATGGCTACACCTTC. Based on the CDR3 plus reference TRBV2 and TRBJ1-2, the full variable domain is EPEVTQTPSHQVTQMGQEVILRCVPISNHLYFYWYRQILGQKVEFLVSFYNNEISEKSEIFDDQFSVERPDGSNFTLKIRSTKLEDSAMYFCASSEAADYGYTFGSGTRLTVV.

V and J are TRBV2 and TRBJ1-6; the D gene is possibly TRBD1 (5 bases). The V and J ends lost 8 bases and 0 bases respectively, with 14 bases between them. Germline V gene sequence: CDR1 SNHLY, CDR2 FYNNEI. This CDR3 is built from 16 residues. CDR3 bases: TGTGCCAGCTCCCCGGGGGGGAGCTCCTATAATTCACCCCTCCACTTT. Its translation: CASSPGGSSYNSPLHF.

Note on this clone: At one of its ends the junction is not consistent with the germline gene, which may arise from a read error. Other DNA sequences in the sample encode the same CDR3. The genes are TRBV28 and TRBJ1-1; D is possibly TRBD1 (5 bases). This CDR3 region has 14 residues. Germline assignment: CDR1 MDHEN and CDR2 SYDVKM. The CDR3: CASRRDASYTEAFF. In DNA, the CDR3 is TGTGCCAGCCGGAGGGACGCTTCCTACACTGAAGCTTTTTTT.

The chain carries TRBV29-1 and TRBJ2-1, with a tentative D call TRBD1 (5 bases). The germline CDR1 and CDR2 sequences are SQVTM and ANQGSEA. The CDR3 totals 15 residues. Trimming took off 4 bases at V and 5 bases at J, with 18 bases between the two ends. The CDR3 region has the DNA TGCAGCGTTGTCACAGTACCGAAGGGGCACAATGAGCAGTTCTTC. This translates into CSVVTVPKGHNEQFF.